The entry below describes one T cell receptor (beta chain). The sample holds a few counts of this clone. Which antigen it targets is not known. No much larger clone exists at a distance of one base, and base qualities are not known. The data were taken from a study of beta chain features in type 1 diabetes (dated by TCRdb to between 2018 and 2020). In the study overall: Patients and healthy donors did not differ in mean age, gender distribution, total cell number or subset yield. Across all samples, 107,917,701 sorted cells were examined, and cell number per subset correlated strongly with RNA yield. The study compared the TCRB repertoires of sorted circulating CD4+ T cell subsets in recently diagnosed type 1 diabetes patients with those in matched healthy donors. Whereas all 30 or so donors provided naive and central memory subsets, regulatory and stem cell-like memory subsets were isolated from just 8 patients and about 8 healthy donors.

The entire amount of isolated RNA was reverse transcribed using the High Capacity cDNA Reverse Transcription Kit, so the sequenced TCRB transcripts were expressed ones. Deep immunoSEQ sequencing was performed on naive, central memory and regulatory T cell samples, with an average of around 3.4 million total reads per sample. Sorted cells were lysed in RLT buffer and RNA was extracted with DNase-treated RNeasy Micro or Mini kits, depending on cell number. Each cell subset was processed separately to prevent cross-contamination, with patient and healthy donor samples processed together. Using the immunoSEQ multiplex PCR, TCRB sequences were amplified from cDNA into 87-bp fragments spanning the CDR3 region. Sequencing of the amplicons was performed on the Illumina HiSeq platform. The paper's data handling went like this. PCR bias was corrected computationally using synthetic template baselines, and reads within Hamming distance 2 were collapsed, with unmergeable singletons discarded. Reads were aligned to IMGT to assign V, D and J genes, CDR3 length, and insertions or deletions at six rearrangement sites. Clonotype counts were normalized to sorted cell number within each subset before computing true diversity and Gini coefficients with the tcR R package. The overlap coefficient, calculated on TCRB nucleotide sequences, was used to quantify repertoire sharing. Out-of-frame TCRB sequences from naive cells were analyzed as a proxy for the pre-selection repertoire. TCRdb took over this immuneACCESS table, retaining in-frame rearrangements with V and J assigned. Such tables are incomplete; in checked studies, under half of the missing clones stem from an unresolved V gene, and the remainder is unexplained. The V and J calls and clone size were taken over from that table, and D and trimming were inferred from the DNA. The sample yields about 710,000 clones; about 14% were counted once. The top ten clonotypes cover 0.03% to 0.045% of the sample.

From each donor, a single peripheral blood sample of roughly 0.11 L on average was drawn into heparinised tubes. A BD FACSAria II and a panel including CD45RO, CCR7, CD25, CD127, CD95 and CD27 were used to sort naive, central memory, regulatory and stem cell-like memory CD4+ T cells. Every sorted population had a purity above 95%. PBMCs were separated immediately by Lymphoprep density gradient centrifugation and were stained directly, without being cultured. Samples were stained and sorted in pairs, with one healthy donor and one patient per experiment, so that batch effects were minimized. Overall results and qualifications from the work: At VDJ recombination sites, type 1 diabetes patients had fewer insertions and more deleted nucleotides, which implies abnormalities in thymic rearrangement. Because cDNA was sequenced instead of genomic DNA, activated cells with high expression could be over-represented, although the groups did not differ in activation or CD3 levels. Because small numbers of individuals were included in the HLA sub-analyses, any influence of HLA type on TCRB rearrangement was left unresolved. Type 1 diabetes patients showed a moderate but significant shortening of TCRB CDR3 length in all four CD4+ subsets. Shorter templates might have been favored by PCR, but patient and control samples were amplified and corrected together, so both groups would have been affected equally by any skew. Naive, central memory and regulatory TCRB repertoires appeared more similar among patients than among healthy donors.

Trimming removed 6 bases from V and 6 bases from J, leaving 13 bases between the germline ends. From cysteine to phenylalanine, the CDR3 is 12 amino acids long. The read is trimmed to its CDR3 DNA, 36 bases read in frame from base 1. The germline V gene provides CDR1 SQVTM and CDR2 ANQGSEA. Sequencing used naive CD4+ T cells from blood. The cell subset or site tag for this specimen amounts to: true naive CD4+ T cells. The chain is assembled from TRBV29-1 and TRBJ2-3; the D gene is unclear. This TCR derives from a man aged 18 to 29 with type 1 diabetes. The sequence in DNA is TGCAGCGTGTTGTGGCCTCTCGATACGCAGTATTTT. Its protein product is CSVLWPLDTQYF.